This TCR beta chain was recorded in a study of PD-1 blockade in classical Hodgkin lymphoma. Germline-derived CDR1 and CDR2 are SGHRS and YFSETQ. The CDR3 totals 16 residues. Trimming stripped 1 base from V and 2 bases from J, with 10 bases between. All patients relapsed after autologous stem cell transplantation, and brentuximab vedotin exposure varied. Relapsed/refractory classical Hodgkin lymphoma patients had complete, partial or progressive responses. Turning to this clone: Its antigen remains unknown.

Findings and limits, study-wide: Nivolumab starters within 1 year of ASCT were excluded. Complete responders entered with baseline diversity on par with newly diagnosed patients, the results showed. By C4D1, diversity of CD4+ TCRs had risen significantly, whereas that of CD8+ TCRs had not.

Sequencing used immunoSEQ multiplex PCR; TCRdb keeps in-frame clones, though not all of them. The sample includes under 60,000 clones, around 67% of them seen just once. Specimen: peripheral blood mononuclear cells (PBMCs), collected before the second cycle of nivolumab. The J gene is TRBJ2-6, the V gene TRBV5-1; a weak D match, TRBD1 (6 bases). This receptor was obtained from a human donor with classical Hodgkin lymphoma. DNA of the CDR3: TGCGCCAGCAGCTTGACAGGGCAAGCTGGGGCCAACGTCCTGACTTTC. The encoded protein is CASSLTGQAGANVLTF.